Given below is one T cell receptor beta chain in context. Individuals aged about 18 to 90 years were recruited from approximately 22 US areas. Participants were placed into cohorts based on the clinical history they reported. The CDR3 totals 12 residues. The sample belongs to a study of blood T cell repertoires in COVID-19. On the study more broadly: T cells, B-cell-depleted T cells, or PBMCs provided the cDNA or gDNA that served as material.

As handled by the study authors: Counts of nucleated cells, estimated from reference gene primer amplification, were obtained. This table comes from immunoSEQ multiplex PCR, and its TCRdb copy is limited to in-frame clones, with some not included. V and J calls and clone size are given by that table; D and trimming were obtained from the DNA. The repertoire has fewer than 200,000 clones, roughly 82% of them found once; the top ten carry about 5.5%. The chain has TRBV21-1 and TRBJ2-7; the D call of TRBD2 is as the table states it, not checked on the DNA. TRBV21-1 corresponds to a pseudogene. The clonotype was recovered from a woman aged 55-70 years with acute COVID-19. Specimen: PBMCs or T cells enriched from blood (not recorded which). The CDR3 sequence is CELLGRFYEQYV. The CDR3 DNA reads TGTGAACTACTAGGGCGCTTCTACGAGCAGTACGTC.